This T cell receptor (beta chain) was profiled in a study of spatial heterogeneity in lung cancer. Whole-study context: Averaged across combinations, each unique TCR and UMI pairing appeared more than ten times in raw reads, which were uncorrected.

Noted time point: sample taken at primary tumor resection. Whole RNA obtained from tumor, nontumor lung or frozen PBMC underwent sequencing without sorting. A total of over 70 untreated early-stage non-small cell lung cancer patients served as donors. Comment on this clonotype: Little can be read into the size of this beta chain, an off-target read in a library designed for alpha chains.

The CDR3 is made up of 15 amino acids. Germline values: CDR1 DFQATT, CDR2 SNEGSKA (reference sequence). The V and J ends lost 0 bases and 0 bases respectively, with 9 bases between them. Every TCR cDNA molecule bore a unique molecular identifier. TCRdb used MiXCR to reprocess the 5' RACE reads, holding one entry per CDR3 protein. The sample shows a few thousand distinct CDR3 sequences, roughly a fifth of them seen only once. The receptor's source is a female donor with early-stage non-small cell lung cancer. This sequence joins TRBV20-1 and TRBJ2-1; D uncertain. The sequencing used normal lung tissue next to the tumor, collected at surgery. The DNA of the CDR3 is TGCAGTGCTAGAGATTTGGCGAGCTCCTACAATGAGCAGTTCTTC. This codes for CSARDLASSYNEQFF.